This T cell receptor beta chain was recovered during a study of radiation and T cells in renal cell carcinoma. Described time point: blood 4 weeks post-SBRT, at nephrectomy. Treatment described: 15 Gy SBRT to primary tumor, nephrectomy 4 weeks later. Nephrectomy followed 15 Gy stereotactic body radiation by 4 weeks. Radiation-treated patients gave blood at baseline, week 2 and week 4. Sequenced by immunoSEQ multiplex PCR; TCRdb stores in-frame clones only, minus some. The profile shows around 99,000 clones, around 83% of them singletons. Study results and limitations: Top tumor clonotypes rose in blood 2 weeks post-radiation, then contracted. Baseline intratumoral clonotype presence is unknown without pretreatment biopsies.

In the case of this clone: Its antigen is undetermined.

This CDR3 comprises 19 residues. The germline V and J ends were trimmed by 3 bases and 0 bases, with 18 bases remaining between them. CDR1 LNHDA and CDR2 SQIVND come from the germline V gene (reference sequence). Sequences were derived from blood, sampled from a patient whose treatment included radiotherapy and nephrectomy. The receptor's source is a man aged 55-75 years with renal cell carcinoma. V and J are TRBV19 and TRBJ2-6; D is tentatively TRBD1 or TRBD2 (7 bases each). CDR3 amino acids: CASSIRQGSGGSGANVLTF. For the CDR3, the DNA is TGTGCCAGTAGTATCCGACAGGGTTCGGGAGGCTCTGGGGCCAACGTCCTGACTTTC.